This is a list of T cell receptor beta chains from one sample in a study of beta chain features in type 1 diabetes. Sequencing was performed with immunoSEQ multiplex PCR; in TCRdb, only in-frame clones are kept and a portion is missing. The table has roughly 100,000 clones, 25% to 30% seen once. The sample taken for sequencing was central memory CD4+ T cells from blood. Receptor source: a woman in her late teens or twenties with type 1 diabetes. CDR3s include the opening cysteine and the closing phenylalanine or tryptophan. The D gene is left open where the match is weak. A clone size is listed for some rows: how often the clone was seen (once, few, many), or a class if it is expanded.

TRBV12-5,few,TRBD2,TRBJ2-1,CASGKGTSGYNEQFF,TGTGCTAGTGGAAAGGGGACTAGCGGCTACAATGAGCAGTTCTTC
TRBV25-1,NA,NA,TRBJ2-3,CASKTVSSTDTQYF,TGTGCCAGCAAGACAGTTTCTAGCACAGATACGCAGTATTTT
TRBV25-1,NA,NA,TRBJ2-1,CATFIYNEQFF,TGTGCCACCTTTATTTACAATGAGCAGTTCTTC
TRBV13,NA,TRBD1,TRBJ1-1,CASSFGTGNTEAFF,TGTGCCAGCAGCTTCGGGACAGGAAACACTGAAGCTTTCTTT
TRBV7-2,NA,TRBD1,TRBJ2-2,CASSPWTGIGGELFF,TGTGCCAGCAGCCCCTGGACAGGGATCGGCGGGGAGCTGTTTTTT
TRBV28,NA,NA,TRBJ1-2,CASSFSHTTSYGYTF,TGTGCCAGCAGTTTCTCTCACACGACAAGTTATGGCTACACCTTC
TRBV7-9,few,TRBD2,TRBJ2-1,CASSPGLVGVNEQFF,TGTGCCAGCAGCCCTGGACTAGTAGGGGTGAATGAGCAGTTCTTC
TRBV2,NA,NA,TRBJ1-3,CASRPGRGNTIYF,TGTGCCAGCAGGCCGGGAAGGGGAAACACCATATATTTT
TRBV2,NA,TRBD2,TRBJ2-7,CASSLSGRSYEQYF,TGTGCCAGCAGTCTGAGCGGGAGGTCCTACGAGCAGTACTTC
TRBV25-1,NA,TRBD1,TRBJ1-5,CASSADRGLNQPQHF,TGTGCCAGCAGTGCCGACAGGGGACTCAATCAGCCCCAGCATTTT
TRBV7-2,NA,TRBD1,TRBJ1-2,CASSLEGTAYGYTF,TGTGCCAGCAGCTTAGAAGGGACAGCCTATGGCTACACCTTC
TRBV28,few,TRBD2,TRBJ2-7,CASSDSGRGSYEQYF,TGTGCCAGCAGTGATAGCGGGAGGGGGTCATACGAGCAGTACTTC
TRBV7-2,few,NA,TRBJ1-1,CASSPSPNLREAFF,TGTGCCAGCAGCCCCTCCCCTAACCTCAGGGAAGCTTTCTTT
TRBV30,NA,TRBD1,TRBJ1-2,CAWRPLQGGGYTF,TGTGCCTGGAGGCCTTTACAGGGGGGTGGCTACACCTTC
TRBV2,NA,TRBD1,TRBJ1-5,CASSGQGGNQPQHF,TGTGCCAGCAGTGGACAGGGAGGCAATCAGCCCCAGCATTTT
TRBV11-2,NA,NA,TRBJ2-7,CASRLQADRSF,TGTGCCAGCAGGCTCCAAGCGGACCGATCCTTC
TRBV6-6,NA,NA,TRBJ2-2,CASSSGFHGELFF,TGTGCCAGCAGTTCGGGTTTTCACGGGGAGCTGTTTTTT
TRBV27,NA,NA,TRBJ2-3,CASSLYGYTDTQYF,TGTGCCAGCAGTTTATACGGGTACACAGATACGCAGTATTTT
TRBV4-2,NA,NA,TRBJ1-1,CASSQDHAGRNTEAFF,TGTGCCAGCAGCCAAGATCACGCGGGACGGAACACTGAAGCTTTCTTT
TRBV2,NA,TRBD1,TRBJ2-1,CASSVEGQGHEQFF,TGTGCCAGCAGTGTCGAAGGACAGGGGCATGAGCAGTTCTTC
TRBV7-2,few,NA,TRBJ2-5,CASSLAAGEETQYF,TGTGCCAGCAGCTTAGCGGCAGGGGAAGAGACCCAGTACTTC
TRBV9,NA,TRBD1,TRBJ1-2,CASSYGTGDYGYTF,TGTGCCAGCAGCTACGGGACAGGGGACTATGGCTACACCTTC
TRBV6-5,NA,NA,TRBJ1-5,CASRTRRNQPQHF,TGTGCCAGCAGGACAAGGCGAAATCAGCCCCAGCATTTT
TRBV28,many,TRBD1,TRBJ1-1,CASSLLGQGYTEAFF,TGTGCCAGCAGTTTACTGGGACAGGGCTACACTGAAGCTTTCTTT
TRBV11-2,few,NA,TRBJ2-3,CASSLDRTSDTQYF,TGTGCCAGCAGCTTAGACCGGACATCAGATACGCAGTATTTT
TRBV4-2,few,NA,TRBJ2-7,CASSQDESGAYEQYF,TGTGCCAGCAGCCAAGACGAAAGCGGTGCCTACGAGCAGTACTTC